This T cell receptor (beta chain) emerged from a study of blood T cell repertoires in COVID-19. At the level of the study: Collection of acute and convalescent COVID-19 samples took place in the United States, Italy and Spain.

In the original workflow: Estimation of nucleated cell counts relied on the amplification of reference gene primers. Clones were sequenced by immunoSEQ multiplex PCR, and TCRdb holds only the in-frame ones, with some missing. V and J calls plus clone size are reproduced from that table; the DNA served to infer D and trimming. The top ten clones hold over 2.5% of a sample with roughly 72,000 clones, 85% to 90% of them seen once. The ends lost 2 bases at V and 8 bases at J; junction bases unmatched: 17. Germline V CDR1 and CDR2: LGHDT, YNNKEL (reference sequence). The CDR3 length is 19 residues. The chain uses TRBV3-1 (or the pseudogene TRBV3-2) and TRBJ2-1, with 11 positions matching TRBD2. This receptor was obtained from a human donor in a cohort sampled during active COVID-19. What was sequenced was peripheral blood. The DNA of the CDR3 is TGTGCCAGCAGCCAAACTAAAAGGACTAGCGGGTTTCGAGGCGATGAGCAGTTCTTC. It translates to CASSQTKRTSGFRGDEQFF.